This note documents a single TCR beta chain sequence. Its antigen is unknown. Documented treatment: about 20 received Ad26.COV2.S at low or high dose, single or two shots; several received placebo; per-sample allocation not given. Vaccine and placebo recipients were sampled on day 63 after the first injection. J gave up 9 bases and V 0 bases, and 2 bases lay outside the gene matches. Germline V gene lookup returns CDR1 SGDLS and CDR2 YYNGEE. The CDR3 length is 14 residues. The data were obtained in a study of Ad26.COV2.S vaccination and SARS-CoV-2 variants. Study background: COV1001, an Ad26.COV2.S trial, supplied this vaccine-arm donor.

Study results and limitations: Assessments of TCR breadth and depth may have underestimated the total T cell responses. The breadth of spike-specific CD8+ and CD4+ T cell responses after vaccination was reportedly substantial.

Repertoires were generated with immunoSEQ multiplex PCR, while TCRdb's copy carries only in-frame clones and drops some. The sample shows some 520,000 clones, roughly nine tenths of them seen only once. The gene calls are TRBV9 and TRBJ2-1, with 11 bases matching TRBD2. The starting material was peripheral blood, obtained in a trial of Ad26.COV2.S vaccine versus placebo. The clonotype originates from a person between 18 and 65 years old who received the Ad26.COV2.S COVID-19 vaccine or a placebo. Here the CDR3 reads CASSVVAGGGEQFF. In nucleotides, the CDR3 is TGTGCCAGCAGCGTAGTAGCGGGAGGGGGTGAGCAGTTCTTC.